These T cell receptor beta chains were read from a single sample in a study of blood T cells in healthy people across ages. TCRdb re-analysed the 5' RACE reads in MiXCR, keeping a single row per CDR3 protein. Here the sample spans over 500,000 distinct CDR3 sequences, about a quarter being singletons. This same sample was also part of a study on T cells of mothers and their children.

The specimen sequenced was blood. All receptors derive from a boy aged 2 to 10 in good health. CDR3s include the opening cysteine and the closing phenylalanine or tryptophan. D genes are given only for firm matches. Rows give clone size only sometimes, using once, few, many, or a class for an expanded clone.

clone size,J gene,V gene,D gene,CDR3 protein,CDR3 DNA
NA,TRBJ2-1,TRBV27,TRBD2,CASARTRINEQFF,TGTGCCAGCGCAAGGACTAGGATCAATGAGCAGTTCTTC
NA,TRBJ2-5,TRBV6-2/TRBV6-3,NA,CASSYSARVQETQYF,TGTGCCAGCAGTTACTCAGCCAGGGTGCAAGAGACCCAGTACTTC
NA,TRBJ2-7,TRBV6-6,NA,CASSTPWGVSYEQYF,TGTGCCAGCAGTACACCTTGGGGGGTCTCCTACGAGCAGTACTTC
NA,TRBJ1-6,TRBV4-2,TRBD1,CASSRGTGRSPLHF,TGTGCCAGCAGCCGAGGGACAGGCCGTTCACCCCTCCACTTT
NA,TRBJ2-3,TRBV7-9,TRBD2,CASSFGTGTSELNTQYF,TGTGCCAGCAGCTTCGGTACCGGGACTAGCGAGTTAAATACGCAGTATTTT
NA,TRBJ2-3,TRBV2,TRBD2,CASTEGTSVSTDTQYF,TGTGCCAGCACCGAAGGGACTAGCGTTAGCACAGATACGCAGTATTTT
NA,TRBJ1-5,TRBV30,TRBD1,CAWSSGTVDWGSNQPQHF,TGTGCCTGGAGTTCCGGGACAGTTGATTGGGGCAGCAATCAGCCCCAGCATTTT
few,TRBJ2-2,TRBV2,NA,CASSEAELNTGELFF,TGTGCCAGCAGTGAAGCGGAGCTTAACACCGGGGAGCTGTTTTTT
NA,TRBJ2-5,TRBV4-2,TRBD2,CASSPQISGAGETQYF,TGTGCCAGCAGCCCTCAGATTAGCGGGGCGGGAGAGACCCAGTACTTC
NA,TRBJ1-2,TRBV7-9,TRBD1,CASSLNTGDYGYTF,TGTGCCAGCAGCCTCAATACAGGGGACTATGGCTACACCTTC
NA,TRBJ2-1,TRBV30,NA,CAWSVGLASGQFF,TGTGCCTGGAGTGTAGGTCTAGCCTCAGGGCAGTTCTTC
NA,TRBJ2-6,TRBV21-1,NA,CAGLFSGANVLTF,TGTGCCGGGCTATTTTCTGGGGCCAACGTCCTGACTTTC
NA,TRBJ2-7,TRBV6-1,NA,CASGQGISYEQYF,TGTGCCAGCGGGCAGGGGATATCCTACGAGCAGTACTTC
NA,TRBJ2-1,TRBV18,NA,CASSPSGSGYNEQFF,TGTGCCAGCTCACCCTCGGGTAGCGGCTACAATGAGCAGTTCTTC
NA,TRBJ1-4,TRBV3-1,TRBD1,CASSQRTGGTSTNEKLFF,TGTGCCAGCAGCCAGAGGACAGGGGGCACCTCAACTAATGAAAAACTGTTTTTT
NA,TRBJ2-7,TRBV6-5,NA,CASSPRQPYGQYF,TGTGCCAGCAGCCCCCGACAGCCCTACGGGCAGTACTTC
few,TRBJ1-5,TRBV29-1,NA,CSVETTPNQPQHF,TGCAGCGTTGAGACGACACCGAATCAGCCCCAGCATTTT
NA,TRBJ2-7,TRBV5-6,TRBD1,CASSPLDRGPSYEQYF,TGTGCCAGCAGCCCTTTGGACAGGGGGCCATCCTACGAGCAGTACTTC
NA,TRBJ2-2,TRBV2,TRBD2,CASSVGAGIFGELFF,TGTGCCAGCAGTGTTGGAGCGGGGATCTTCGGGGAGCTGTTTTTT
few,TRBJ2-5,TRBV4-1,TRBD1,CASSQERDRSQETQYF,TGCGCCAGCAGCCAAGAACGGGACAGGTCCCAAGAGACCCAGTACTTC
few,TRBJ1-4,TRBV20-1,NA,CSARDLPGEKLFF,TGCAGTGCTAGAGATTTACCTGGTGAAAAACTGTTTTTT
NA,TRBJ2-5,TRBV5-1,TRBD1,CASSTTGLRAQYF,TGCGCCAGCAGCACGACAGGGCTCCGGGCCCAGTACTTC
few,TRBJ2-1,TRBV19,TRBD2,CASSITSDSYNEQFF,TGTGCCAGTAGTATTACTAGCGACTCCTACAATGAGCAGTTCTTC
NA,TRBJ2-7,TRBV7-6,NA,CASSLSPKDSYEQYF,TGTGCCAGCAGCTTATCCCCAAAAGACTCCTACGAGCAGTACTTC
NA,TRBJ2-3,TRBV14,TRBD2,CASSKAGLADTDTQYF,TGTGCCAGCAGTAAAGCGGGACTAGCGGACACAGATACGCAGTATTTT
few,TRBJ2-1,TRBV7-6,NA,CASSPIRGSNEQFF,TGTGCCAGCAGCCCGATACGGGGGTCGAATGAGCAGTTCTTC
NA,TRBJ2-1,TRBV18,NA,CASSPRGGAFNEQFF,TGTGCCAGCTCACCACGGGGGGGCGCTTTCAATGAGCAGTTCTTC
NA,TRBJ2-3,TRBV5-1,TRBD1,CTSSSGTGVGGDTQYF,TGCACCAGCAGTTCCGGGACAGGGGTTGGAGGAGATACGCAGTATTTT
NA,TRBJ2-7,TRBV27,NA,CASSWSGEQYF,TGTGCCAGCAGTTGGTCCGGCGAGCAGTACTTC
NA,TRBJ1-5,TRBV2,NA,CASSEGGSSNQPQHF,TGTGCCAGCAGTGAAGGAGGTTCTAGCAATCAGCCCCAGCATTTT
NA,TRBJ1-4,TRBV6-5,NA,CASSSTVPGKLFF,TGTGCCAGCAGTTCGACAGTGCCAGGAAAACTGTTTTTT
NA,TRBJ2-5,TRBV5-1,TRBD2,CASSLWGLAEQETQYF,TGCGCCAGCAGCTTGTGGGGACTAGCGGAGCAAGAGACCCAGTACTTC
few,TRBJ1-2,TRBV29-1,NA,CSARTDRGYGYTF,TGCAGCGCCCGGACTGATAGGGGCTATGGCTACACCTTC
few,TRBJ2-1,TRBV18,NA,CASSPLLNVHNEQFF,TGTGCCAGCTCACCACTCCTAAACGTCCACAATGAGCAGTTCTTC
few,TRBJ1-3,TRBV20-1,NA,CSARVDRFLSGNTIYF,TGCAGTGCTAGAGTCGACAGGTTCCTCTCTGGAAACACCATATATTTT
few,TRBJ2-1,TRBV2,TRBD2,CASSEDSGGNNEQFF,TGTGCCAGCAGTGAAGATAGCGGGGGAAACAATGAGCAGTTCTTC
NA,TRBJ2-2,TRBV6-1,NA,CATSIGAVHSTLTGELFF,TGTGCCACGTCAATTGGGGCGGTCCACTCCACGTTAACCGGGGAGCTGTTTTTT
few,TRBJ1-4,TRBV25-1,NA,CASSAPGGRGEKLFF,TGTGCCAGCAGTGCCCCGGGGGGTAGGGGTGAAAAACTGTTTTTT
few,TRBJ1-4,TRBV20-1,NA,CSARDRATNEKLFF,TGCAGTGCTAGAGACAGGGCTACTAATGAAAAACTGTTTTTT
many,TRBJ1-3,TRBV18,NA,CASSPPGGGNTIYF,TGTGCCAGCTCACCACCCGGCGGTGGAAACACCATATATTTT
NA,TRBJ2-5,TRBV2,NA,CASSAEEGRETQYF,TGTGCCAGCAGTGCGGAGGAGGGGCGAGAGACCCAGTACTTC
NA,TRBJ2-3,TRBV20-1,NA,CSARRDLLSTDTQYF,TGCAGTGCTAGACGAGACTTATTGAGCACAGATACGCAGTATTTT